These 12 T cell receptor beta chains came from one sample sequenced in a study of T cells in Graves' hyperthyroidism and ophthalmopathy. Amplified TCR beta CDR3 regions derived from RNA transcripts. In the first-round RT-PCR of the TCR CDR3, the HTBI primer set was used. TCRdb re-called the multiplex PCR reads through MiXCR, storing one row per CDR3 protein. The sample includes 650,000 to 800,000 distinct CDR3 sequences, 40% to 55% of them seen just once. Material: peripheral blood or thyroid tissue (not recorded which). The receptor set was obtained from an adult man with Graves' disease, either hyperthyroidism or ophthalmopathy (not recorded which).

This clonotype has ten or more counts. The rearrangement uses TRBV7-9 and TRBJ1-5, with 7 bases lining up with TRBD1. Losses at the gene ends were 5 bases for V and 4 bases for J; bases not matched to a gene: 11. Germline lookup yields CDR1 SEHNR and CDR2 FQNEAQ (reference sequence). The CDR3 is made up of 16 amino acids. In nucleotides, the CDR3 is TGTGCCAGCAGCCTTTCACAGGGGTCCGGTAATCAGCCCCAGCATTTT. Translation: CASSLSQGSGNQPQHF.

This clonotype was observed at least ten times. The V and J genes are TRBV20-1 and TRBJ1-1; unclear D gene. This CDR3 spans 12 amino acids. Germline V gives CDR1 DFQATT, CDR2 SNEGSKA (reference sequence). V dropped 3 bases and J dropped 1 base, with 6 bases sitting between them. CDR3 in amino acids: CSARFRNTEAFF. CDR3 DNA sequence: TGCAGTGCTAGGTTCAGGAACACTGAAGCTTTCTTT.

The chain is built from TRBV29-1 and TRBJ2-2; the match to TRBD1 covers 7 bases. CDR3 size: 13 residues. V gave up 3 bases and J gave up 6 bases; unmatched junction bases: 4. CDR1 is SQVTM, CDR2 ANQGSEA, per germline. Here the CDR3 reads CSVDPTGAGELFF. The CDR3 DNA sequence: TGCAGCGTTGACCCAACAGGGGCCGGGGAGCTGTTTTTT.

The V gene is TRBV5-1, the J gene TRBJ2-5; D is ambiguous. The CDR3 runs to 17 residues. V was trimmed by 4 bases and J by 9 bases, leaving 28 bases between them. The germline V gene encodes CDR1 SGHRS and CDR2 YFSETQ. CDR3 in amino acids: CASSPRVDRVSAEAQYF. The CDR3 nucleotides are TGCGCCAGCAGCCCCCGGGTGGATAGGGTGTCGGCCGAGGCCCAGTACTTC.

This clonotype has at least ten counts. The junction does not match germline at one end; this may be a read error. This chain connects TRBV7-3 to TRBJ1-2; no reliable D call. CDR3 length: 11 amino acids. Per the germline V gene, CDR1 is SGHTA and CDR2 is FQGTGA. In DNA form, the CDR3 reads TGTGCCAGCGCCTCCGATGGACGGACGTTCTTC. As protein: CASASDGRTFF.

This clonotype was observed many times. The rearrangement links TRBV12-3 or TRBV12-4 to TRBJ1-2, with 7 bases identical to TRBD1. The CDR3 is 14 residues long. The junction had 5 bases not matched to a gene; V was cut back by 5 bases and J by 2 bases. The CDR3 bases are TGTGCCAGCAGTCCAGGACAGGCCAACTATGGCTACACCTTC. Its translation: CASSPGQANYGYTF.

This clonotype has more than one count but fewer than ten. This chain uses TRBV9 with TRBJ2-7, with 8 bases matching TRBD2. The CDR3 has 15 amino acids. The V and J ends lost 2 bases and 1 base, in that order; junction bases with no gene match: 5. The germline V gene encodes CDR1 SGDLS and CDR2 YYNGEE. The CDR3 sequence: CASSVLAGSSYEQYF. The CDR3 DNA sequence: TGTGCCAGCAGCGTTCTAGCGGGTAGTTCCTACGAGCAGTACTTC.

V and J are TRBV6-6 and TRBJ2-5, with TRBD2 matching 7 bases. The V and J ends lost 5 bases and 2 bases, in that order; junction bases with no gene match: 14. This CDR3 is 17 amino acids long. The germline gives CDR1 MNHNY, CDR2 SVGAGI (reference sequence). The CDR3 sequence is CASSAFNRLAAQETQYF. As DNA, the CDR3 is TGTGCCAGCAGTGCCTTTAACCGGCTAGCGGCTCAAGAGACCCAGTACTTC.

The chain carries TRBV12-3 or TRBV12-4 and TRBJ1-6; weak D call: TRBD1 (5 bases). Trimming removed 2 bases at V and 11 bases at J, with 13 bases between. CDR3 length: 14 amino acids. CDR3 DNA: TGTGCCAGCAGTTTAATGGGGGAACGGACACCCCTCCACTTT. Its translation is CASSLMGERTPLHF.

The CDR3 reads CASSFLVWGSGANVLTF. The CDR3 DNA reads TGCGCCAGCAGCTTTCTGGTATGGGGGTCTGGGGCCAACGTCCTGACTTTC. This chain connects TRBV5-1 to TRBJ2-6; D could derive from TRBD1 or TRBD2 (5 bases each). The CDR3 length is 17 residues. V lost 2 bases and J 1 base, leaving 13 bases between the germline ends. The germline CDR1 and CDR2 sequences are SGHRS and YFSETQ.

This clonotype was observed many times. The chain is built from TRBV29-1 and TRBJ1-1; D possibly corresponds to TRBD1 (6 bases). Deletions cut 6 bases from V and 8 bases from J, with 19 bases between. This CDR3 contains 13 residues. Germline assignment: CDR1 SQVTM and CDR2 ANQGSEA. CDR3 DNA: TGCAGCGTAACAGGGAACTGGGTATCAGAAGCTTTCTTT. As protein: CSVTGNWVSEAFF.

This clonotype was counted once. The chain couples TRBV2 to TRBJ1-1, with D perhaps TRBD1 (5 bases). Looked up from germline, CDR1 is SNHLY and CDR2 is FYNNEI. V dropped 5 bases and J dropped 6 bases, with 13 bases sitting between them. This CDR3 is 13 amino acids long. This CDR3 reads CASSSRDGPEAFF. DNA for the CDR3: TGTGCCAGCAGTTCCCGGGACGGACCTGAAGCTTTCTTT.